One and the same sample provided the 27 T cell receptor beta chains below, sequenced in a study of TET2 disruption in CD19-targeted CAR T cells. Indicated treatment: autologous CTL019 cells: CD19 CAR with 4-1BB and CD3 zeta domains. The antigens these receptors bind are not known. Repertoires were generated with immunoSEQ multiplex PCR, while TCRdb's copy carries only in-frame clones and drops some. The sample holds more than 25,000 clones. The material sequenced was CD8- CAR+ T cells sorted from cultured blood T cells, taken for CD19 CAR T cell therapy. Subset reported: CD8-negative CAR-positive T cells from the infusion product. The receptors shown here come from a man between 65 and 85 years old with chronic lymphocytic leukemia.

Concerning this clone: The CDR3 is cut off 3 residues early in the read; its end comes from the germline J gene. The chain couples TRBV5-4 to TRBJ2-2, with 7 bases aligning to TRBD1. The trim removed 4 bases at V and 4 bases at J, leaving 10 bases unmatched. The germline gives CDR1 SGHNT, CDR2 YYREEE (reference sequence). The CDR3 is 16 residues long. This CDR3 reads CASSEGAGTSTGELFF. The covered CDR3 bases are TGTGCCAGCAGCGAGGGGGCCGGGACAAGCACCGGGGAG.

Remarks on this clone: The observed sequence ends 3 residues before the CDR3 terminus, with the missing tail filled in from the germline J gene. The chain couples TRBV15 to TRBJ2-5; D is possibly TRBD2 (6 bases). The V and J ends lost 5 bases and 4 bases respectively, with 14 bases between them. This CDR3 is built from 14 residues. Germline-derived CDR1 and CDR2 are LNHNV and YYDKDF (reference sequence). The CDR3 bases that were read are TGTGCCACCAGCCCCCCCGGGGGTAGAGAGACC. Translation gives CATSPPGGRET. The whole CDR3 reads CATSPPGGRETQYF.

Comments on this clone: The observed sequence ends 3 residues before the CDR3 terminus, with the missing tail filled in from the germline J gene. The chain combines TRBV5-4 with TRBJ2-5; D ambiguous. The germline V gene encodes CDR1 SGHNT and CDR2 YYREEE (reference sequence). Trimming took 1 base from V and 4 from J, leaving 11 bases between them. The CDR3 consists of 14 residues. Incomplete CDR3 DNA: TGTGCCAGCAGCTTGTATACGACTTTAGAGACC. Translating it yields CASSLYTTLET. The full CDR3 protein is CASSLYTTLETQYF.

CDR3 region: CASSVTGTSGYDYTF. CDR3 bases read: TGTGCCAGCTCAGTTACCGGGACTAGCGGCTACGAC. The V gene is TRBV18, the J gene TRBJ1-2; D perhaps matches TRBD1 (5 bases). Read data end 3 residues before the CDR3 end; the end is taken from the germline J gene. CDR3 length: 15 residues. Germline assignment: CDR1 KGHSH and CDR2 LQKENI.

A word on this clone: Coverage ceases 3 residues before the CDR3 finishes, and the germline J gene fills in the end. This chain joins TRBV28 and TRBJ1-4, with 7 positions matching TRBD1. Germline V lookup: CDR1 MDHEN, CDR2 SYDVKM. V was pared by 5 bases and J by 3 bases, with 6 bases of the junction left unmatched. CDR3 length equals 15 residues. The CDR3 protein is CASSTGTEPNEKLFF. Incomplete CDR3 DNA: TGTGCCAGCAGTACTGGGACAGAGCCTAATGAAAAA.

This CDR3 is CASSVGRGPPDTQYF. CDR3 bases read: TGTGCCAGCAGTGTGGGCAGGGGGCCTCCGGATACG. The chain employs TRBV2 and TRBJ2-3; 8 bases match TRBD1. Read sequence stops 3 residues before the CDR3 end, and the germline J gene provides the missing end. The CDR3 is 15 residues long. Germline CDR1 and CDR2: SNHLY and FYNNEI. V lost 4 bases and J lost 6; bases outside the gene matches: 9.

As concerns this clone: Read sequence stops 3 residues before the CDR3 end, and the germline J gene provides the missing end. The chain couples TRBV2 to TRBJ2-4; the match to TRBD1 covers 7 bases. CDR3 length: 14 residues. In germline, CDR1 is SNHLY, CDR2 FYNNEI. The CDR3 DNA, read in part, is TGTGCCAGCAGCGGTCAGACAGGGCGCTATGGT. Its translation: CASSGQTGRYG. The entire CDR3 is CASSGQTGRYGQYF.

As regards this clone: Read data end 3 residues before the CDR3 end; the end is taken from the germline J gene. The chain joins TRBV12-3 or TRBV12-4 to TRBJ1-6, with TRBD1 identical over 9 bases. The CDR3 totals 14 residues. V lost 5 bases and J lost 9; bases outside the gene matches: 5. The CDR3 here is CASSQTGGGSPLHF. Partial CDR3 DNA: TGTGCCAGCAGTCAAACAGGGGGCGGTTCACCC.

Points on this clone: From the germline J gene comes the end of the CDR3, since the read stops 3 residues before it. The chain uses TRBV5-6 and TRBJ2-4; TRBD1 matches at 8 bases. Germline CDR1 is SGHDT and CDR2 is YYEEEE. The CDR3 consists of 15 residues. The CDR3 bases that were read are TGTGCCAGCTCCAACCCAGGGGGCTACTCCTATGGT. This encodes CASSNPGGYSYG. The CDR3 reads in full as CASSNPGGYSYGQYF.

On this clone: With the read ending 3 residues before the CDR3 end, the germline J gene is used to fill in that end. The chain couples TRBV20-1 to TRBJ2-7; the match to TRBD1 covers 7 bases. The CDR3 is made up of 13 amino acids. The germline V gene has CDR1 DFQATT and CDR2 SNEGSKA (reference sequence). V dropped 5 bases and J dropped 6; count of bases not matched to a gene: 10. CDR3 DNA, as far as it was read: TGCAGTGCTTCCGGTACAGGGGAGCGCGAG. Translated, it gives CSASGTGERE. The entire CDR3 sequence reads CSASGTGEREQYF.

About this clone: Read data end 3 residues before the CDR3 end; the end is taken from the germline J gene. The chain combines TRBV18 with TRBJ2-7, with 7 bases identical to TRBD1. The trim removed 1 base at V and 4 bases at J, leaving 4 bases unmatched. There are 14 residues in the CDR3. CDR1 is KGHSH and CDR2 is LQKENI in the germline V gene. The part of the CDR3 DNA that was read is TGTGCCAGCTCACCACAGGGGGCTTCATACGAG. It codes for CASSPQGASYE. From start to end, the CDR3 is CASSPQGASYEQYF.

With regard to this clone: The read ends 3 residues shy of where the CDR3 ends; the end is completed using the germline J gene. The V and J genes are TRBV19 and TRBJ1-1; TRBD1 agrees at 7 bases. CDR3 size: 14 residues. Germline CDR1 and CDR2: LNHDA and SQIVND (reference sequence). Partial CDR3 DNA: TGTGCCAGTAGTTACCAGACAGGGTCAAAGACA. Amino acid sequence: CASSYQTGSKT. The CDR3 in its entirety is CASSYQTGSKTAFF.

With respect to this clone: The read comes to an end 3 residues before the CDR3 does, leaving the germline J gene to fill in the end. The J gene is TRBJ1-2, the V gene TRBV20-1; D not resolved. This CDR3 is 16 amino acids long. CDR1 DFQATT and CDR2 SNEGSKA come from the germline V gene (reference sequence). Partial CDR3 DNA: TGCAGTGCTCCCGATCTAGCGGGTAGCCATATAGATACC. Protein: CSAPDLAGSHIDT. The complete CDR3 reads CSAPDLAGSHIDTYTF.

Note on this clone: The CDR3 end is not reached by the read, which stops 3 residues before it; the germline J gene fills it in. This rearrangement joins TRBV6-2 or TRBV6-3 to TRBJ2-4; 9 bases line up with TRBD1. CDR3 length: 15 amino acids. The germline gives CDR1 MNHEY, CDR2 SVGEGT. The CDR3 sequence: CASTLQGASNQPQYF. The sequenced part of the CDR3 DNA is TGTGCCAGCACCCTACAGGGGGCGAGCAATCAGCCT.

Incomplete CDR3 DNA: TGTGCCAGCAGCTCTCTGACGGCCCCAGGACAGCCG. Amino acid sequence: CASSSLTAPGQP. The full CDR3 sequence reads CASSSLTAPGQPQYF. The chain employs TRBV5-6 and TRBJ2-3, with a tentative D call TRBD1 (6 bases). The read finishes 3 residues shy of the CDR3 end, and the germline J gene is used to complete it. Per germline, CDR1 SGHDT and CDR2 YYEEEE. The CDR3 runs 15 residues.

On this clone itself: The read finishes 3 residues shy of the CDR3 end, and the germline J gene is used to complete it. The chain links TRBV12-5 to TRBJ1-5; 7 bases align to TRBD1. CDR3 size: 17 residues. The ends lost 1 base at V and 5 bases at J; junction bases unmatched: 11. In germline, CDR1 is LGHNT, CDR2 FRNRAP. The CDR3 here is CASGLGRDSRGHQPQHF. The CDR3 bases that were read are TGTGCTAGTGGTTTGGGACGGGACAGTAGGGGCCATCAGCCC.

Note on this clone: The read is 3 residues too short to cover the CDR3 end, so that end is filled in from the germline J gene. The chain employs TRBV10-3 and TRBJ2-7; 12 bases match TRBD2. Germline-derived CDR1 and CDR2 are ENHRY and SYGVKD. This CDR3 is 14 amino acids long. J was trimmed by 4 bases and V by 3 bases; bases with no gene match: 1. The CDR3 sequence: CAISDGTSGYEQYF. CDR3 DNA (partial): TGTGCCATCAGTGACGGGACTAGCGGGTACGAG.

Turning to this clone: The read ends 3 residues early relative to the CDR3; the germline J gene fills the gap. Other DNA variants within this sample encode the same CDR3. V is TRBV7-9 and J is TRBJ1-2; 8 bases map to TRBD1. This CDR3 has 12 residues. CDR1 is SEHNR and CDR2 is FQNEAQ in the germline V gene (reference sequence). The DNA read from the CDR3 is TGTGCCAGCAGCTCAGGACAGGGTGAC. Amino acid sequence: CASSSGQGD. In full, the CDR3 reads CASSSGQGDYTF.

In regard to this clone: Read sequence stops 3 residues before the CDR3 end, and the germline J gene provides the missing end. Other DNA sequences in the sample encode the same CDR3. V and J are TRBV5-8 and TRBJ1-3, with TRBD1 identical over 9 bases. V gave up 4 bases and J gave up 9 bases; unmatched junction bases: 8. The CDR3 consists of 14 residues. Germline V gene data show CDR1 as SGHTS and CDR2 as YDEGEE. CDR3 DNA, as far as it was read: TGTGCCAGCAGCCTCGGGACAGGGTCGAGCACC. It yields the protein CASSLGTGSST. The whole CDR3 sequence reads CASSLGTGSSTIYF. Using reference TRBV5-8 and TRBJ1-3 for the parts outside the CDR3, the full variable domain is EAGVTQSPTHLIKTRGQQATLRCSPISGHTSVYWYQQALGLGLQFLLWYDEGEERNRGNFPPRFSGRQFPNYSSELNVNALELEDSALYLCASSLGTGSSTIYFGEGSWLTVV.

Worth noting for this clone: The CDR3 end lies 3 residues beyond the end of the read and is filled in from the germline J gene. The V and J genes are TRBV29-1 and TRBJ1-2; 8 bases line up with TRBD1. Per the germline V gene, CDR1 is SQVTM and CDR2 is ANQGSEA. There are 15 residues in the CDR3. CDR3 bases read: TGCAGCGCCACAGGGGGAGCAAGCTCCTACAATGAC. As protein: CSATGGASSYND. The entire CDR3 protein is CSATGGASSYNDYTF.

This clone is medium-sized by frequency. The read finishes 3 residues shy of the CDR3 end, and the germline J gene is used to complete it. The chain uses TRBV29-1 and TRBJ1-1, with a possible D match to TRBD1 (6 bases). Germline CDR1 and CDR2: SQVTM and ANQGSEA. There are 14 residues in the CDR3. The germline V and J ends were trimmed by 5 bases and 0 bases, with 13 bases remaining between them. The DNA read from the CDR3 is TGCAGCGTTCGGACAGATCCTATGAACACTGAA. Translation: CSVRTDPMNTE. In full, the CDR3 is CSVRTDPMNTEAFF.

Notes on this clone: Read sequence stops 3 residues before the CDR3 end, and the germline J gene provides the missing end. The genes are TRBV20-1 and TRBJ1-4; TRBD1 might be the D (6 bases). The CDR3 extends over 13 amino acids. Germline CDR1 and CDR2: DFQATT and SNEGSKA (reference sequence). CDR3: CSAPGGAGRELFF. CDR3 bases read: TGCAGTGCCCCCGGGGGGGCGGGGAGAGAA.

In the case of this clone: The read terminates 3 residues before the CDR3 end, so the remaining end is supplied by the germline J gene. The gene calls are TRBV19 and TRBJ2-4; 13 nucleotides align to TRBD2. The CDR3 runs 17 residues. V was pared by 8 bases and J by 0 bases, with 7 bases of the junction left unmatched. Germline-derived CDR1 and CDR2 are LNHDA and SQIVND (reference sequence). The CDR3 bases that were read are TGTGCCAGTGGCACTAGCGGGGGGGACCTAGCCAAAAACATT. This sequence encodes CASGTSGGDLAKNI. The complete CDR3 protein is CASGTSGGDLAKNIQYF.

About this clone itself: The read is 3 residues too short to cover the CDR3 end, so that end is filled in from the germline J gene. The chain carries TRBV19 and TRBJ2-3; 10 nucleotides agree with TRBD2. The germline V gene encodes CDR1 LNHDA and CDR2 SQIVND (reference sequence). The CDR3 runs 16 residues. V trimming: 5 bases; J trimming: 4 bases; junction bases outside the gene matches: 9. CDR3: CASSVQLAGRADTQYF. The sequenced CDR3 bases are TGTGCCAGTAGTGTACAACTAGCGGGGAGAGCAGATACG.

About this clone itself: Read data end 3 residues before the CDR3 end; the end is taken from the germline J gene. In the same sample, other DNA sequences code for this CDR3. The J gene is TRBJ1-2, the V gene TRBV5-1; 9 bases map to TRBD1. After removal of 0 bases from V and 6 bases from J, the junction contained 3 bases not matched to a gene. The germline V gene has CDR1 SGHRS and CDR2 YFSETQ. There are 14 residues in the CDR3. CDR3 region: CASSLVGQGDGYTF. The sequenced part of the CDR3 DNA is TGCGCCAGCAGCTTGGTGGGACAGGGCGATGGC.

On this clone itself: The read finishes 3 residues shy of the CDR3 end, and the germline J gene is used to complete it. V and J are TRBV5-3 and TRBJ1-1; tentatively, D is TRBD1 (6 bases). TRBV5-3 is identified as an open reading frame with a role that is uncertain. Trimming left V 4 bases short and J 4 bases short, with 23 bases between. The CDR3 covers 17 residues. This CDR3 is CARSPCPRDTRSTEAFF. The DNA read from the CDR3 is TGTGCCAGAAGCCCCTGCCCCCGGGACACCAGGTCCACTGAA.

Of note for this clone: Mismatch with germline at one junction end may stem from a read error. With the read ending 3 residues before the CDR3 end, the germline J gene is used to fill in that end. Other DNA sequences in the sample encode the same CDR3. The chain uses TRBV29-1 and TRBJ1-3; D ambiguous. The CDR3 is 13 residues long. Per the germline V gene, CDR1 is SQVTM and CDR2 is ANQGSEA. The CDR3 sequence is CSVGAGVGNTIYF. CDR3 bases read: TGCAGCGTTGGAGCCGGGGTCGGAAACACT. Complete variable domain (other parts from reference TRBV29-1 and TRBJ1-3): SAVISQKPSRDICQRGTSLTIQCQVDSQVTMMFWYRQQPGQSLTLIATANQGSEATYESGFVIDKFPISRPNLTFSTLTVSNMSPEDSSIYLCSVGAGVGNTIYFGEGSWLTVV.